Presented here are 12 T cell receptor beta chains from one specimen sequenced in a study of blood T cell repertoires in COVID-19. Generated by immunoSEQ multiplex PCR, the TCRdb table keeps only in-frame clones and is missing some. Altogether 110,000 or so clones are present, roughly 80% being singletons, with the ten largest covering about 2.5%. The sequenced sample was peripheral blood. Receptors were obtained from a man aged 45 to 65 with acute or convalescent COVID-19.

The rearrangement joins TRBV28 to TRBJ1-3; 7 positions agree with TRBD1. The V gene's germline CDR1 is MDHEN and CDR2 SYDVKM. Germline trimming cut 7 bases from V and 0 bases from J; bases unmatched to any gene: 3. The CDR3 totals 14 residues. The CDR3 bases are TGTGCCAGCACGACAGGGTCCTCTGGAAACACCATATATTTT. Residues: CASTTGSSGNTIYF.

This sequence joins TRBV28 and TRBJ1-2, with D possibly being TRBD1 (6 bases). Trimming stripped 3 bases from V and 4 bases from J, with 12 bases between. The CDR3 loop spans 14 amino acids. Germline CDR1 and CDR2: MDHEN and SYDVKM. Written as DNA, the CDR3 is TGTGCCAGCAGTTTGGCAGGGGATATCTATGGCTACACCTTC. Translated, it gives CASSLAGDIYGYTF.

As to this clone: Compared with germline, one end of the junction differs, possibly owing to a read error. DNA for the CDR3: TGTGCCAGCACTGAAGGTAGTAGCGGGGACTACAATGAGCAGTTCTTC. Its translation is CASTEGSSGDYNEQFF. V gene TRBV6-1 combines with J gene TRBJ2-1; 8 positions agree with TRBD2. The CDR3 runs 16 residues. Germline CDR1 MNHNS, CDR2 SASEGT.

The chain joins TRBV2 to TRBJ2-3; 7 nucleotides agree with TRBD2. This CDR3 has 13 residues. Looked up from germline, CDR1 is SNHLY and CDR2 is FYNNEI. The ends lost 10 bases at V and 5 bases at J; junction bases unmatched: 9. CDR3: CATTGRDVDTQYF. In DNA form, the CDR3 reads TGTGCCACCACGGGGAGGGACGTAGATACGCAGTATTTT.

The V and J genes are TRBV20-1 and TRBJ2-7, with 10 bases identical to TRBD2. CDR3 size: 13 residues. Germline V gene lookup returns CDR1 DFQATT and CDR2 SNEGSKA (reference sequence). The ends lost 6 bases at V and 3 bases at J; junction bases unmatched: 5. The CDR3 DNA reads TGCAGTGCCAGTACTAGCGGGAACTACGAGCAGTACTTC. Protein product: CSASTSGNYEQYF.

The V and J genes are TRBV4-1 and TRBJ1-2, with D tentatively TRBD1 (6 bases). In germline, CDR1 is MGHRA, CDR2 YSYEKL. V lost 2 bases, J lost 1 base, and 11 bases lay in between. This CDR3 has 15 amino acids. CDR3 protein: CASSQTGLLNYGYTF. CDR3 DNA sequence: TGCGCCAGCAGCCAAACAGGGCTCCTTAACTATGGCTACACCTTC.

V usage is TRBV29-1 and J usage is TRBJ1-2; a possible D gene is TRBD1 (5 bases). Germline assignment: CDR1 SQVTM and CDR2 ANQGSEA. This CDR3 region has 14 residues. V lost 6 bases to trimming and J lost 1 base, with 15 bases between them. The CDR3 loop reads CSVVEEGSNYGYTF. The CDR3, as DNA: TGCAGCGTCGTGGAGGAGGGGAGTAACTATGGCTACACCTTC.

The V call is TRBV2, the J call TRBJ1-1, with D hard to call. Germline CDR1 reads SNHLY; CDR2 reads FYNNEI. This CDR3 is built from 11 residues. V shed 9 bases and J shed 0 bases, with 5 bases lying between them. The CDR3 sequence is CASLVNTEAFF. The CDR3 coding sequence is TGTGCCAGTTTAGTGAACACTGAAGCTTTCTTT.

The gene calls are TRBV10-3 and TRBJ2-2; D remains unclear. Germline CDR1 reads ENHRY; CDR2 reads SYGVKD. The CDR3 runs 15 residues. V lost 4 bases, J lost 4 bases, and 13 bases lay in between. CDR3 amino acids: CAISVGELLTGELFF. The CDR3, as DNA: TGTGCCATCAGTGTCGGAGAGTTGCTCACCGGGGAGCTGTTTTTT.

CDR3 region: CASSQGLAFHNEQFF. The CDR3 nucleotides read TGTGCCAGCAGCCAAGGTCTAGCGTTCCACAATGAGCAGTTCTTC. The chain employs TRBV14 and TRBJ2-1, with TRBD2 as a possible D gene (6 bases). Germline V gene lookup returns CDR1 SGHDN and CDR2 FVKESK. V gave up 1 base and J gave up 5 bases, with 12 bases separating them. CDR3 length: 15 residues.

In this sample, this clone turned up once. The chain is built from TRBV2 and TRBJ2-5; D is unclear. The CDR3 covers 13 residues. Trimming stripped 10 bases from V and 5 bases from J, with 17 bases between. The germline CDR1 and CDR2 sequences are SNHLY and FYNNEI. The CDR3 DNA reads as TGTGCCACCGAGAGTAACAGTCGGGAGACCCAGTACTTC. Translation: CATESNSRETQYF.

The rearrangement uses TRBV24-1 and TRBJ1-5; 7 nucleotides match TRBD1. Germline V gene lookup returns CDR1 KGHDR and CDR2 SFDVKD. J lost 3 bases, V lost 2 bases, and 6 bases had no gene match. The CDR3 contains 16 residues. CDR3 DNA sequence: TGTGCCACCAGTGATTCAGGGGGACCCGACAATCAGCCCCAGCATTTT. Amino acids: CATSDSGGPDNQPQHF.